This TCR beta chain appears in the sequencing data of a study of OX40 agonist ivuxolimab in advanced cancers. In the study overall: Ivuxolimab was delivered to patients intravenously every 2 weeks at doses spanning 0.01 to 10 mg/kg.

Generated by immunoSEQ multiplex PCR, the TCRdb table keeps only in-frame clones and is missing some. The sample carries under 150,000 clones, 90% recorded once. Study conclusions and caveats: CD4+ and CD8+ blood T cells expanded clonally by week 6 at 0.1 to 3.0 mg/kg. On average, a greater number of expanded clones characterised CD8+ T cells relative to CD4+.

Of note for this clone: Its antigen remains unidentified.

CDR1 and CDR2 from the germline V gene are MNHNY and SVGAGI (reference sequence). The V gene lost 4 bases and the J gene lost 4 bases, with 13 bases spanning the gap. This CDR3 is 14 amino acids long. The TCR sequence derives from an adult with an advanced solid tumor such as melanoma, head and neck, liver or kidney cancer. The gene calls are TRBV6-6 and TRBJ1-2; possible D gene TRBD1, 5 bases. The specimen comprised CD4+ or CD8+ T cells sorted from blood, sampled in a trial of the OX40 agonist ivuxolimab. DNA for the CDR3: TGTGCCAGCAGTTCTGACAGCATAGCCTATGGCTACACCTTC. Its protein is CASSSDSIAYGYTF.